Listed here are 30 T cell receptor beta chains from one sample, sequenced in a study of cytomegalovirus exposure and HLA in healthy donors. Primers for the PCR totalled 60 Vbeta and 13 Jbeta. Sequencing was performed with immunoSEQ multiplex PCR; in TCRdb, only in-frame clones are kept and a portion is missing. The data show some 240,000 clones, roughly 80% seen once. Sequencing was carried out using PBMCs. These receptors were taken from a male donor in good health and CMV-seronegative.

This CDR3 reads CASSVGLAAPYEQYF. The CDR3 nucleotides read TGTGCCAGCAGCGTAGGGCTAGCGGCCCCCTACGAGCAGTACTTC. This rearrangement joins TRBV9 to TRBJ2-7; 7 bases are shared with TRBD2. J was trimmed by 2 bases and V by 0 bases; bases with no gene match: 5. Germline V gene data show CDR1 as SGDLS and CDR2 as YYNGEE. The CDR3 has 15 residues.

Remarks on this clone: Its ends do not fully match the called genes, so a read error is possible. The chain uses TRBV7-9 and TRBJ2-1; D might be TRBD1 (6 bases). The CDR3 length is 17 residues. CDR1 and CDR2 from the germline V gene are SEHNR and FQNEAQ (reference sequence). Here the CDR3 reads CSSSAPPGQSSYNEQFF. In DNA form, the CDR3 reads TGTTCCAGCAGTGCCCCCCCGGGACAAAGCTCCTACAATGAGCAGTTCTTC.

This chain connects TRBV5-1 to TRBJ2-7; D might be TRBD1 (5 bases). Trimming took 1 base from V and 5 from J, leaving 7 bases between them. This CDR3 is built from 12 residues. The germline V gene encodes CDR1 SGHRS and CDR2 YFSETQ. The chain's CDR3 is CASSLIRDEQYF. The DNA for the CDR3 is TGCGCCAGCAGCTTGATCAGGGACGAGCAGTACTTC.

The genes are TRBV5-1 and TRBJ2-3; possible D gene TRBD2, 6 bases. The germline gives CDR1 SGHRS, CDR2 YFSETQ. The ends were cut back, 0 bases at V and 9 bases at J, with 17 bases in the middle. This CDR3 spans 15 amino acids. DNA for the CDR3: TGCGCCAGCAGCTTGGAACGGGCCCCGGGGGAAACGCAGTATTTT. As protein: CASSLERAPGETQYF.

The CDR3, as DNA: TGTGCCTGGGGGACAGGGGCGAGTGTAACCGGGGAGCTGTTTTTT. It codes for CAWGTGASVTGELFF. The chain employs TRBV30 and TRBJ2-2; 10 bases match TRBD1. The length of the CDR3 is 15 residues. V dropped 5 bases and J dropped 5; count of bases not matched to a gene: 8. CDR1 and CDR2 from the germline V gene are GTSNPN and SVGIG (reference sequence).

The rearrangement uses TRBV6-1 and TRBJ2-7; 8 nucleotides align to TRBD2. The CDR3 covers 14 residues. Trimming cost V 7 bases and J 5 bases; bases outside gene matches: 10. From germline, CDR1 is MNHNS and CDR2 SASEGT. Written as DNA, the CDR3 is TGTGCCAGCAACCCCGGACTAGCAGTGGACGAGCAGTACTTC. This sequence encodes CASNPGLAVDEQYF.

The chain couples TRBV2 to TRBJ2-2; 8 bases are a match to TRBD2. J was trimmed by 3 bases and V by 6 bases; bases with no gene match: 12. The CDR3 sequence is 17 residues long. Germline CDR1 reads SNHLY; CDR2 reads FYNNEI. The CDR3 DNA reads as TGTGCCAGCAGGCCCTATAGCGGGGACGTGGACACCGGGGAGCTGTTTTTT. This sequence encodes CASRPYSGDVDTGELFF.

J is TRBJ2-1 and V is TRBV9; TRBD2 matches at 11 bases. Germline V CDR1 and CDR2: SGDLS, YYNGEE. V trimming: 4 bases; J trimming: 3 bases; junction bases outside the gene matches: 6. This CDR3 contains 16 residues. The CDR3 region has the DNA TGTGCCAGCAGCATCCGACTAGCGGGGAGCTACAATGAGCAGTTCTTC. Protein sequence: CASSIRLAGSYNEQFF.

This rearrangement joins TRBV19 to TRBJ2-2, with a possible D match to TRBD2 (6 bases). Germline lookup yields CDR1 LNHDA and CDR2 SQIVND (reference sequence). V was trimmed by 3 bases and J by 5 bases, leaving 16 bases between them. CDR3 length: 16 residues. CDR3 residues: CASSIIGGVDTGELFF. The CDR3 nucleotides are TGTGCCAGTAGTATTATCGGGGGTGTAGATACCGGGGAGCTGTTTTTT. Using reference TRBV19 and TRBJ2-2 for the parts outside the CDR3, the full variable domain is DGGITQSPKYLFRKEGQNVTLSCEQNLNHDAMYWYRQDPGQGLRLIYYSQIVNDFQKGDIAEGYSVSREKKESFPLTVTSAQKNPTAFYLCASSIIGGVDTGELFFGEGSRLTVL.

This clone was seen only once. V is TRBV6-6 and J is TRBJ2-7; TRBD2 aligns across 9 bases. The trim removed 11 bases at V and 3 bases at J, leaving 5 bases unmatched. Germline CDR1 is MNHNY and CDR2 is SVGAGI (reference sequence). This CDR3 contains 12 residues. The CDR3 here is CAGGTSYYEQYF. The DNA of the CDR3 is TGTGCCGGGGGGACTAGCTACTACGAGCAGTACTTC.

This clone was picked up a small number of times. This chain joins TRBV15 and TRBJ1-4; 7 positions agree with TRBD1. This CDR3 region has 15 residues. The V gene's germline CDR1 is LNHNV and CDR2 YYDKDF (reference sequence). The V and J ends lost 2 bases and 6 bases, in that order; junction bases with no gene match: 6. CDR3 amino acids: CATSRTGAEYEKLFF. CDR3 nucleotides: TGTGCCACCAGCAGAACAGGGGCTGAATATGAAAAACTGTTTTTT.

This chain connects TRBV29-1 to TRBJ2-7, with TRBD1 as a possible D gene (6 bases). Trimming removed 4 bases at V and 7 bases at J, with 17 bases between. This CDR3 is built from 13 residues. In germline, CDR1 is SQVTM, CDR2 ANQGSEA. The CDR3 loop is CSVVAQGRREQYF. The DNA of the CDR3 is TGCAGCGTTGTAGCACAGGGCCGAAGGGAGCAGTACTTC.

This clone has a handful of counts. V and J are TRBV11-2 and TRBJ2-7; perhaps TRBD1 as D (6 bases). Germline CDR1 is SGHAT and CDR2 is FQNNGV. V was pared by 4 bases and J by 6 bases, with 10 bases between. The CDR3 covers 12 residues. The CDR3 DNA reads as TGTGCCAGCAGCTCCACAGGGATCGAGCAGTACTTC. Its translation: CASSSTGIEQYF.

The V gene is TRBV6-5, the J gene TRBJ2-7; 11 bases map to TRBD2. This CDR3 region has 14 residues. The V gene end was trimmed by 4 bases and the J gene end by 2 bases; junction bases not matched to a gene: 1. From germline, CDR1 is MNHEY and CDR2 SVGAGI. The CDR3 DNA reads TGTGCCAGCAGTTCTAGCGGGAGGCCCTACGAGCAGTACTTC. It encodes CASSSSGRPYEQYF.

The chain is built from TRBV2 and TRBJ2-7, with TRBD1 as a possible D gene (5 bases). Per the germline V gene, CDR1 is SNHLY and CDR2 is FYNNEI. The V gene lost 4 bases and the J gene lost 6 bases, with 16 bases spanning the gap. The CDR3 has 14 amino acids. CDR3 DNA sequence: TGTGCCAGCAGTGTTTTCCAGGGAACGGGCGAGCAGTACTTC. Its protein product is CASSVFQGTGEQYF.

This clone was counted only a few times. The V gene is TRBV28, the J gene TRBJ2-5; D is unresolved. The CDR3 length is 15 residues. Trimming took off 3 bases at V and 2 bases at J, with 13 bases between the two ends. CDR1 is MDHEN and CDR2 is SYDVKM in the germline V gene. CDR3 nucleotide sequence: TGTGCCAGCAGTTTTGCGACGACCAGGCAAGAGACCCAGTACTTC. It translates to CASSFATTRQETQYF.

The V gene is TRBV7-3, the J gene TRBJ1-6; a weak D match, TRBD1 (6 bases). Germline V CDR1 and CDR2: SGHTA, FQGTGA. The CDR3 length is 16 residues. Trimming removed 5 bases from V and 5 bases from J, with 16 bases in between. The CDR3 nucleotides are TGTGCCAGCAGCAAAGACAGGACATCCCATAATTCACCCCTCCACTTT. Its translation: CASSKDRTSHNSPLHF.

The CDR3 DNA sequence: TGCGCCAGCAGCCAAGATTTGGGACAGGGTTTAACCGATGAGCAGTTCTTC. Its translation: CASSQDLGQGLTDEQFF. The chain couples TRBV4-1 to TRBJ2-1, with 9 bases lining up with TRBD1. With 0 bases clipped from V and 8 bases from J, the junction kept 11 bases outside the gene matches. Germline values: CDR1 MGHRA, CDR2 YSYEKL. The CDR3 loop spans 17 amino acids.

Here the CDR3 DNA reads TGTGCCAGCAGCTACAGGGGGAGAGGAACAGATACGCAGTATTTT. It translates to CASSYRGRGTDTQYF. The V and J genes are TRBV6-5 and TRBJ2-3; TRBD1 matches at 8 bases. The V gene's germline CDR1 is MNHEY and CDR2 SVGAGI. The ends lost 6 bases at V and 3 bases at J; junction bases unmatched: 8. This CDR3 has 15 amino acids.

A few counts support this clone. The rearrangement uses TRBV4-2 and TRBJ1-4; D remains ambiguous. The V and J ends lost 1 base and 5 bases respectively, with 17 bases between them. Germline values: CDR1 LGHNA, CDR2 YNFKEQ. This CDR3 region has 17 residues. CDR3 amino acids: CASSQGSMGTGNEKLFF. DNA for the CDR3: TGTGCCAGCAGCCAAGGGAGTATGGGAACGGGGAATGAAAAACTGTTTTTT.

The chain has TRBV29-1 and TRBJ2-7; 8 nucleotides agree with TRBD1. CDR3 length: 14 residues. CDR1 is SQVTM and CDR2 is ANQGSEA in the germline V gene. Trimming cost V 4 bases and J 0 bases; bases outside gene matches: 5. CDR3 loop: CSVGGTGFSYEQYF. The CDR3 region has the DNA TGCAGCGTTGGGGGGACAGGCTTCTCCTACGAGCAGTACTTC.

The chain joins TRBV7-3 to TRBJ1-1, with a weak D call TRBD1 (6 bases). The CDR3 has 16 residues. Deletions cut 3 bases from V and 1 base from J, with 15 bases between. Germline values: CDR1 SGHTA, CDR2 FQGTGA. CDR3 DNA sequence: TGTGCCAGCAGCTTGGGGCAGGGGCCAGGGAACACTGAAGCTTTCTTT. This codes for CASSLGQGPGNTEAFF.

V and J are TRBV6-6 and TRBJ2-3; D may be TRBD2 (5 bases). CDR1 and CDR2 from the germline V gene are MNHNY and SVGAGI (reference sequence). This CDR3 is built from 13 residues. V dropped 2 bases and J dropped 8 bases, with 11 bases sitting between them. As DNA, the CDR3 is TGTGCCAGCAGTTACGAGACAAGCGGTACGCAGTATTTT. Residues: CASSYETSGTQYF.

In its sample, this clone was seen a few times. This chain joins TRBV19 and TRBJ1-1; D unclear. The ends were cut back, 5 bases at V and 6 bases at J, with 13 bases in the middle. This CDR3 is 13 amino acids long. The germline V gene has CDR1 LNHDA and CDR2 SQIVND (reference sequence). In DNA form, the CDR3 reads TGTGCCAGTAGTTACCTTGAGGGCGCTGAAGCTTTCTTT. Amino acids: CASSYLEGAEAFF.

In DNA, the CDR3 is TGTGCCAGCAGTGGACAGACCTACGAGCAGTACTTC. Translation gives CASSGQTYEQYF. The rearrangement uses TRBV28 and TRBJ2-7; tentatively, D is TRBD1 (6 bases). The CDR3 contains 12 residues. V was pared by 5 bases and J by 2 bases, with 7 bases between. The V gene's germline CDR1 is MDHEN and CDR2 SYDVKM.

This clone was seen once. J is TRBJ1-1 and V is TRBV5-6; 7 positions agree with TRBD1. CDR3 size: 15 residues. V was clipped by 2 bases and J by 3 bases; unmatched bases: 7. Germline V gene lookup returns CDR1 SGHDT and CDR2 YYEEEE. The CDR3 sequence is CASSFIRQGYTEAFF. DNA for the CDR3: TGTGCCAGCAGCTTTATTCGACAGGGTTACACTGAAGCTTTCTTT.

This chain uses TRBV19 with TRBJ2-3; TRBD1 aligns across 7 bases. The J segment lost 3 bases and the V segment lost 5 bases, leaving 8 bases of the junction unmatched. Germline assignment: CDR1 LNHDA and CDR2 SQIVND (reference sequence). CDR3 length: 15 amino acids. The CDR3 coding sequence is TGTGCCAGTAGTGCCGGGGCAGGGGGAACAGATACGCAGTATTTT. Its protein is CASSAGAGGTDTQYF.

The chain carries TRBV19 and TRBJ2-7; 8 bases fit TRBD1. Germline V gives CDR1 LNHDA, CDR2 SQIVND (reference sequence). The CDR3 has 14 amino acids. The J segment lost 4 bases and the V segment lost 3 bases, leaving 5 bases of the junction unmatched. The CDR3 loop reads CASSISDRAYEQYF. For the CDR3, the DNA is TGTGCCAGTAGTATCTCGGACAGGGCTTACGAGCAGTACTTC.

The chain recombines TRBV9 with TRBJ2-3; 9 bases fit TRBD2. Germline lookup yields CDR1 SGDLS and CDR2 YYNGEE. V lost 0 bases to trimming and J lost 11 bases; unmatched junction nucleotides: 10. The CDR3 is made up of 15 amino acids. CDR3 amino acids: CASSVVGSGRGKQYF. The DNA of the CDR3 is TGTGCCAGCAGCGTAGTGGGTAGCGGGAGAGGGAAGCAGTATTTT.

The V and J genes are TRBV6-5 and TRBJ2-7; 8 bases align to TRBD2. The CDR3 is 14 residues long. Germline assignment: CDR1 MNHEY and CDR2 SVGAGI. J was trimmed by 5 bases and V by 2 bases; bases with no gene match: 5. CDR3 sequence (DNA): TGTGCCAGCAGTTACCGGACTAGCTTGCACGAGCAGTACTTC. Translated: CASSYRTSLHEQYF.